This section outlines one T cell receptor (beta chain) sequence together with its context. The target antigen is unknown. This sample stems from a study of OX40 agonist ivuxolimab in advanced cancers. For the study at large: Clinicians treated patients with ivuxolimab, an agonistic anti-OX40 (CD134) antibody. Prior anti-PD-1, anti-PD-L1 or anti-CTLA-4 therapy was allowed; less than 45% had some. Patients got intravenous ivuxolimab at 0.01 to 10 mg/kg every 2 weeks. Study findings and constraints: Clonal expansion from baseline to week 6 occurred in both CD4+ and CD8+ T cells.

The length of the CDR3 is 15 residues. The V and J ends lost 6 bases and 3 bases respectively, with 17 bases between them. Germline CDR1 and CDR2: SGHTA and FQGNSA. The data were produced by immunoSEQ multiplex PCR, yet TCRdb's version contains in-frame clones alone and is incomplete. The sample lists fewer than 90,000 clones; roughly 87% were seen once. This sequence joins TRBV7-2 and TRBJ1-1; D gene unclear. Sequencing used CD4+ or CD8+ T cells sorted from blood, obtained in a trial of the OX40 agonist ivuxolimab. The sequence was obtained from an adult with an advanced solid tumor such as melanoma, head and neck, liver or kidney cancer. The CDR3 is CASRSGRLPDTEAFF. The CDR3 DNA follows: TGTGCCAGCAGATCTGGTAGGTTGCCAGACACTGAAGCTTTCTTT.